These 18 T cell receptor beta chains came from one sample sequenced in a study of T cell responses to AZD1222 COVID-19 vaccine. Repertoires were generated with immunoSEQ multiplex PCR, while TCRdb's copy carries only in-frame clones and drops some. In the table there are 150,000 to 200,000 clones, approximately 93% of which are singletons. The sequencing here drew on peripheral blood, taken on day 0 of AZD1222 vaccination. These receptors were taken from an adult in good health.

This clone was seen only once. The chain has TRBV5-8 and TRBJ1-1, with TRBD1 matching over 8 bases. This CDR3 spans 17 amino acids. CDR1 SGHTS and CDR2 YDEGEE come from the germline V gene. Germline trimming cut 1 base from V and 1 base from J; bases unmatched to any gene: 9. In DNA form, the CDR3 reads TGTGCCAGCAGCTTGTATTTGGGACAGGCGACGAACACTGAAGCTTTCTTT. This translates into CASSLYLGQATNTEAFF.

The chain uses TRBV6-5 and TRBJ2-2, with 9 bases identical to TRBD2. The length of the CDR3 is 15 residues. V lost 7 bases to trimming and J lost 4 bases; unmatched junction nucleotides: 7. Germline-derived CDR1 and CDR2 are MNHEY and SVGAGI. The CDR3 reads CASTSRGGVTGELFF. CDR3 nucleotides: TGTGCCAGCACCTCGCGGGGGGGCGTCACCGGGGAGCTGTTTTTT.

V and J are TRBV10-3 and TRBJ1-1, with 9 bases identical to TRBD1. The CDR3 contains 13 residues. The V gene's germline CDR1 is ENHRY and CDR2 SYGVKD. V lost 10 bases and J lost 4; bases outside the gene matches: 7. The CDR3 DNA follows: TGTGCCAGCCGAATGACAGGGGGCACTGAAGCTTTCTTT. It is translated as CASRMTGGTEAFF.

As DNA, the CDR3 is TGTGCCTGGAGTGTACAGGGCACTGAAGCTTTCTTT. Translated: CAWSVQGTEAFF. The chain recombines TRBV30 with TRBJ1-1; maybe TRBD1 (6 bases). The CDR3 is 12 residues long. CDR1 is GTSNPN and CDR2 is SVGIG in the germline V gene (reference sequence). V lost 0 bases and J 4 bases, leaving 6 bases between the germline ends.

V and J are TRBV2 and TRBJ1-4, with 9 bases aligning to TRBD1. CDR1 is SNHLY and CDR2 is FYNNEI in the germline V gene. Losses at the gene ends were 6 bases for V and 5 bases for J; bases not matched to a gene: 1. The CDR3 is made up of 13 amino acids. The CDR3 reads CASRGTGNEKLFF. DNA of the CDR3: TGTGCCAGCAGAGGGACAGGGAATGAAAAACTGTTTTTT.

The V call is TRBV9, the J call TRBJ1-2; 9 bases fit TRBD1. Germline loops: CDR1 SGDLS, CDR2 YYNGEE. V shed 3 bases, J shed 5 bases, and the junction held 2 bases outside the gene matches. The CDR3 is 13 residues long. The CDR3, as DNA: TGTGCCAGCAGCGGCGGGACAGGGTATGGCTACACCTTC. Its protein is CASSGGTGYGYTF.

The genes are TRBV10-3 and TRBJ2-1; unclear D gene. Germline lookup yields CDR1 ENHRY and CDR2 SYGVKD. This CDR3 contains 13 residues. V lost 7 bases, J lost 8 bases, and 15 bases lay in between. The CDR3 bases are TGTGCCATCAAAGGGCAGGTTGAGGATGAGCAGTTCTTC. It yields the protein CAIKGQVEDEQFF.

The J gene is TRBJ2-1, the V gene TRBV7-8; 8 nucleotides line up with TRBD2. The V and J ends lost 4 bases and 7 bases, in that order; junction bases with no gene match: 18. The CDR3 contains 18 residues. The V gene's germline CDR1 is SGHVS and CDR2 FQNEAQ. CDR3 in DNA: TGTGCCAGCAGCTATATTGAAAGAGGAAGACTAGCGAGGAATGAGCAGTTCTTC. Translated: CASSYIERGRLARNEQFF.

The rearrangement uses TRBV12-3 or TRBV12-4 and TRBJ1-2; the D is unclear. The CDR3 is 11 amino acids. The ends were cut back, 11 bases at V and 8 bases at J, with 15 bases in the middle. CDR3 protein: CASTLKKGYTF. In DNA form, the CDR3 reads TGTGCCTCGACGCTTAAAAAAGGCTACACCTTC.

The chain joins TRBV24-1 to TRBJ2-7; 7 bases match TRBD2. Unmatched junction bases numbered 6, after V lost 3 bases and J lost 2 bases. This CDR3 has 15 amino acids. Germline V lookup: CDR1 KGHDR, CDR2 SFDVKD. CDR3 coding DNA: TGTGCCACCAGTGATGTACGGGGGGACCCCTACGAGCAGTACTTC. Protein sequence: CATSDVRGDPYEQYF.

For the CDR3, the DNA is TGTGCCAGCAGCTACAAACAGACTAGCGGGAGTGCATACGAGCAGTACTTC. Its protein is CASSYKQTSGSAYEQYF. The rearrangement joins TRBV27 to TRBJ2-7; 12 nucleotides line up with TRBD2. The CDR3 totals 17 residues. V dropped 6 bases and J dropped 4; count of bases not matched to a gene: 13. Germline CDR1 MNHEY, CDR2 SMNVEV (reference sequence).

This chain joins TRBV5-6 and TRBJ2-1; D is unclear. The V and J ends lost 2 bases and 7 bases respectively, with 4 bases between them. Germline V gene data show CDR1 as SGHDT and CDR2 as YYEEEE. This CDR3 comprises 11 residues. The CDR3 nucleotides read TGTGCCAGCAGCTTCAGGAATGAGCAGTTCTTC. Amino acids: CASSFRNEQFF.

This clone was picked up one time. The rearrangement links TRBV10-1 to TRBJ1-4; the D is unclear. The CDR3 has 14 amino acids. The germline V and J ends were trimmed by 7 bases and 4 bases, with 13 bases remaining between them. Germline CDR1 WNHNN, CDR2 SYGVQD (reference sequence). This CDR3 is CASTLGHRNEKLFF. CDR3 coding DNA: TGCGCCAGCACTCTGGGTCACCGTAATGAAAAACTGTTTTTT.

The chain links TRBV28 to TRBJ2-6; D gene unclear. The CDR3 totals 11 residues. V lost 9 bases and J 4 bases, leaving 4 bases between the germline ends. Germline V lookup: CDR1 MDHEN, CDR2 SYDVKM. CDR3 coding DNA: TGTGCCAGTTCAGGGGCCAACGTCCTGACTTTC. As protein: CASSGANVLTF. Supplemented by reference TRBV28 and TRBJ2-6, the full variable domain reads DVKVTQSSRYLVKRTGEKVFLECVQDMDHENMFWYRQDPGLGLRLIYFSYDVKMKEKGDIPEGYSVSREKKERFSLILESASTNQTSMYLCASSGANVLTFGAGSRLTVL.

The chain joins TRBV4-1 to TRBJ1-4, with TRBD1 as a possible D gene (5 bases). The ends were cut back, 0 bases at V and 7 bases at J, with 18 bases in the middle. This CDR3 region has 17 residues. Germline values: CDR1 MGHRA, CDR2 YSYEKL. The CDR3 loop reads CASSQELPPGIFEKLFF. The CDR3 region has the DNA TGCGCCAGCAGCCAAGAACTCCCTCCAGGGATTTTTGAAAAACTGTTTTTT.

The chain uses TRBV6-4 and TRBJ2-2, with 7 bases fitting TRBD1. The germline gives CDR1 MRHNA, CDR2 SNTAGT. CDR3 length: 15 residues. V was clipped by 4 bases and J by 4 bases; unmatched bases: 6. Here the CDR3 DNA reads TGTGCCAGCAGTGCCGGGACAGCCTCCACCGGGGAGCTGTTTTTT. Translating gives CASSAGTASTGELFF.

The chain carries TRBV10-2 and TRBJ1-2; D is uncertain. This CDR3 has 13 amino acids. Germline V gene sequence: CDR1 WSHSY, CDR2 SAAADI. V was trimmed by 7 bases and J by 8 bases, leaving 17 bases between them. Written as DNA, the CDR3 is TGCGCCAGCACTCCCAGACCCCGCGGAGGCTACACCTTC. Its protein product is CASTPRPRGGYTF.

The chain recombines TRBV2 with TRBJ1-4; TRBD1 agrees at 9 bases. From germline, CDR1 is SNHLY and CDR2 FYNNEI. J lost 8 bases, V lost 5 bases, and 12 bases had no gene match. This CDR3 has 16 amino acids. CDR3 protein: CASSSLSGTGREKLFF. As DNA, the CDR3 is TGTGCCAGCAGTTCCCTCTCGGGGACAGGGAGGGAAAAACTGTTTTTT. Drawing the rest from reference TRBV2 and TRBJ1-4, the complete variable domain is EPEVTQTPSHQVTQMGQEVILRCVPISNHLYFYWYRQILGQKVEFLVSFYNNEISEKSEIFDDQFSVERPDGSNFTLKIRSTKLEDSAMYFCASSSLSGTGREKLFFGSGTQLSVL.